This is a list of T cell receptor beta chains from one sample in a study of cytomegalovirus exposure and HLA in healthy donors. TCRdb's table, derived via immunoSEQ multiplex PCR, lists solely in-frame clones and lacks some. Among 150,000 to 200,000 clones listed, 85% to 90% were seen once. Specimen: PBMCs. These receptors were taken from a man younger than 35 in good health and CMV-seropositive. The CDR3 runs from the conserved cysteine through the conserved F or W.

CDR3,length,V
CASSTGTGTDTQYF,14,TRBV7-3
CASSFRDSYEQYF,13,TRBV9
CASSLTGQVYNEQFF,15,TRBV7-8
CASGLIRGVYGYTF,14,TRBV12-5
CASSLVPGSGTEAFF,15,TRBV11-1
CATSRGDFTPYEQYF,15,TRBV15
CSVEYAGGTYNEQFF,15,TRBV29-1
CAISERAGQGAFVGGRGNEQYF,22,TRBV10-3
CASSLVGRGEWNEQYF,16,TRBV7-9
CASSSTGTDGYTF,13,TRBV28
CSAALGYEQYF,11,TRBV29-1
CASSQATGRTEAFF,14,TRBV4-2
CASSVRDRMGYEQFF,15,TRBV6-5
CASSPRDRDGYTF,13,TRBV27
CASSVVASGTDTQYF,15,TRBV9
CASNAARYEQYF,12,TRBV2
CASSSIYEQYF,11,TRBV28
CASSPNPSVEVYEQYF,16,TRBV4-2
CASSFDRLGNEQFF,14,TRBV6-5
CASMFGNTGELFF,13,TRBV25-1
CASSLPTGGRETQYF,15,TRBV7-9
CASSLARKETQYF,13,TRBV5-1
CASSSPYLAGGGNEQYF,17,TRBV7-9
CASSTSGLSYNEQFF,15,TRBV5-1
CASSEGSTGDTIYF,14,TRBV6-1
CASSEGTGGNQPQHF,15,TRBV25-1